The 25 T cell receptor beta chains listed next were all sequenced from one sample in a study of beta chain features in type 1 diabetes. Overall study findings and caveats: Moderate yet significant TCRB CDR3 shortening was seen in Type 1 diabetes patients in all four CD4+ subsets.

These receptors' targets are unknown. Expressed TCRB transcripts were sequenced because the entire RNA isolate underwent reverse transcription. TCRdb's copy holds only in-frame clones and misses some; the assay was immunoSEQ multiplex PCR. Among roughly 230,000 clones listed, roughly 10% were seen once. Input material: naive CD4+ T cells from blood. These TCRs come from a man aged 25 to 40 with type 1 diabetes.

This clone was recorded a few times. The chain links TRBV6-5 to TRBJ1-1, with no clear D. The CDR3 covers 13 residues. CDR1 is MNHEY and CDR2 is SVGAGI in the germline V gene. Between the trimmed V and J ends, which lost 5 bases and 7 bases, there was a span of 14 bases. The chain's CDR3 is CASSPPGEGEAFF. The CDR3 coding sequence is TGTGCCAGCAGTCCCCCCGGTGAGGGTGAAGCTTTCTTT.

This clone occurred a few times. The rearrangement links TRBV30 to TRBJ2-1; 7 bases agree with TRBD2. Germline V lookup: CDR1 GTSNPN, CDR2 SVGIG (reference sequence). The junction had 11 bases not matched to a gene; V was cut back by 0 bases and J by 6 bases. This CDR3 is built from 16 residues. CDR3 region: CAWSVLRAGFSNEQFF. Here the CDR3 DNA reads TGTGCCTGGAGTGTACTAAGAGCGGGGTTTAGCAATGAGCAGTTCTTC.

The V gene is TRBV2, the J gene TRBJ1-5; D unclear. Trimming took off 0 bases at V and 0 bases at J, with 21 bases between the two ends. The CDR3 totals 20 residues. Germline V gene data show CDR1 as SNHLY and CDR2 as FYNNEI. CDR3 sequence (DNA): TGTGCCAGCAGTGAAGCGTTCGGTCGTTTAGCTCAATATAGCAATCAGCCCCAGCATTTT. This codes for CASSEAFGRLAQYSNQPQHF.

This clone has more than one count but fewer than ten. The rearrangement links TRBV6-6 to TRBJ2-5, with 9 bases lining up with TRBD1. J gave up 2 bases and V 5 bases, and 6 bases lay outside the gene matches. The CDR3 length is 15 residues. Germline CDR1 is MNHNY and CDR2 is SVGAGI (reference sequence). CDR3 nucleotide sequence: TGTGCCAGCAGTACGGGACAGGGTCCTCAAGAGACCCAGTACTTC. It codes for CASSTGQGPQETQYF.

This clone was counted once. The chain has TRBV6-5 and TRBJ2-1; possibly TRBD2 for D (7 bases). The CDR3 is 15 residues long. Trimming took 0 bases from V and 7 from J, leaving 13 bases between them. From germline, CDR1 is MNHEY and CDR2 SVGAGI. The CDR3 sequence: CASSYSGGGLNEQFF. DNA for the CDR3: TGTGCCAGCAGTTACTCAGGGGGGGGGCTTAATGAGCAGTTCTTC.

CDR3 loop: CASSPGLAATGELFF. CDR3 coding DNA: TGTGCCAGCAGCCCCGGACTAGCGGCTACCGGGGAGCTGTTTTTT. The V and J genes are TRBV4-2 and TRBJ2-2; 10 bases align to TRBD2. V lost 4 bases to trimming and J lost 5 bases; unmatched junction nucleotides: 4. CDR3 length: 15 amino acids. Germline values: CDR1 LGHNA, CDR2 YNFKEQ.

This clone was observed a handful of times. V and J are TRBV20-1 and TRBJ1-2, with 7 bases that match TRBD1. The germline gives CDR1 DFQATT, CDR2 SNEGSKA (reference sequence). Trimming at V came to 2 bases and at J to 8 bases, leaving 2 bases not matched to a gene. This CDR3 comprises 11 residues. The CDR3 loop is CSARRGQGYTF. The DNA of the CDR3 is TGCAGTGCTAGAAGGGGGCAAGGCTACACCTTC.

The gene calls are TRBV29-1 and TRBJ2-1; 9 nucleotides match TRBD1. Germline CDR1 reads SQVTM; CDR2 reads ANQGSEA. V was pared by 6 bases and J by 2 bases, with 5 bases of the junction left unmatched. This CDR3 is built from 14 residues. CDR3 in DNA: TGCAGCGTGGACAGGGGTTTGACCTACAATGAGCAGTTCTTC. Amino acid sequence: CSVDRGLTYNEQFF.

The chain links TRBV6-5 to TRBJ1-1; D remains unclear. Germline V gene sequence: CDR1 MNHEY, CDR2 SVGAGI. Trimming took off 1 base at V and 7 bases at J, with 10 bases between the two ends. This CDR3 has 13 residues. DNA of the CDR3: TGTGCCAGCAGTTACTGGGCCCAAGGTGAAGCTTTCTTT. Protein sequence: CASSYWAQGEAFF.

This clone was seen more than once but under ten times. Sequence at one end of the junction differs from germline and may be a read error. This rearrangement joins TRBV28 to TRBJ2-4; 13 bases align to TRBD2. The CDR3 runs to 12 residues. Germline values: CDR1 MDHEN, CDR2 SYDVKM. The CDR3 DNA sequence: TGTGCCAGCAGTTTCGGGACTAGCGGGGTGGACTTC. This codes for CASSFGTSGVDF.

In its sample, this clone was seen a few times. The chain combines TRBV9 with TRBJ2-7; no clear D. CDR3 size: 13 residues. Germline lookup yields CDR1 SGDLS and CDR2 YYNGEE. V lost 4 bases and J lost 5, with 13 bases in between. This CDR3 reads CASSTRAGDEQYF. CDR3 nucleotide sequence: TGTGCCAGCAGCACGAGAGCTGGTGACGAGCAGTACTTC.

This clone was counted a few times. The rearrangement links TRBV7-9 to TRBJ1-4; possibly TRBD1 for D (5 bases). Germline CDR1 is SEHNR and CDR2 is FQNEAQ (reference sequence). The length of the CDR3 is 15 residues. V dropped 3 bases and J dropped 2 bases, with 10 bases sitting between them. CDR3 in amino acids: CASSFWEGTNEKLFF. The CDR3 region has the DNA TGTGCCAGCAGCTTTTGGGAGGGGACTAATGAAAAACTGTTTTTT.

This clone was seen a handful of times. The J gene is TRBJ2-5, the V gene TRBV7-2, with 9 bases lining up with TRBD1. The V gene's germline CDR1 is SGHTA and CDR2 FQGNSA. The CDR3 has 14 amino acids. V dropped 5 bases and J dropped 5; count of bases not matched to a gene: 6. CDR3 DNA sequence: TGTGCCAGCAGCCTACAGGGGGCGAGGGAGACCCAGTACTTC. This codes for CASSLQGARETQYF.

This clone showed up just a few times. The chain joins TRBV9 to TRBJ2-3; TRBD2 might be the D (6 bases). The length of the CDR3 is 15 residues. CDR1 SGDLS and CDR2 YYNGEE come from the germline V gene. Trimming left V 0 bases short and J 0 bases short, with 8 bases between. The CDR3 loop is CASSVGTTSTDTQYF. CDR3 coding DNA: TGTGCCAGCAGCGTAGGGACTACTAGCACAGATACGCAGTATTTT. Looking up the rest from reference TRBV9 and TRBJ2-3 gives the full variable domain: DSGVTQTPKHLITATGQRVTLRCSPRSGDLSVYWYQQSLDQGLQFLIQYYNGEERAKGNILERFSAQQFPDLHSELNLSSLELGDSALYFCASSVGTTSTDTQYFGPGTRLTVL.

The V gene is TRBV15, the J gene TRBJ2-1, with 14 bases matching TRBD2. CDR3 size: 17 residues. The germline V gene encodes CDR1 LNHNV and CDR2 YYDKDF (reference sequence). Trimming cost V 3 bases and J 9 bases; bases outside gene matches: 10. CDR3 region: CATSRRWTSGGPGEQFF. In DNA form, the CDR3 reads TGTGCCACCAGCAGGCGATGGACTAGCGGGGGGCCGGGTGAGCAGTTCTTC.

This clone was detected a few times. V and J are TRBV2 and TRBJ2-3; TRBD2 might be the D (5 bases). V was cut by 2 bases and J by 6 bases, with 12 bases left in between. The CDR3 is 14 amino acids. Germline V lookup: CDR1 SNHLY, CDR2 FYNNEI. CDR3 nucleotides: TGTGCCAGCAGTGAAAGACTACCCCCCGATACGCAGTATTTT. It codes for CASSERLPPDTQYF.

This clone was recorded a few times. The rearrangement links TRBV28 to TRBJ1-2; TRBD1 matches at 7 bases. CDR1 and CDR2 (germline): MDHEN, SYDVKM. V trimming: 4 bases; J trimming: 7 bases; junction bases outside the gene matches: 6. The CDR3 is made up of 13 amino acids. The CDR3 spells CASSSQTGSGYTF. In nucleotides, the CDR3 is TGTGCCAGCAGTTCCCAGACAGGGTCTGGCTACACCTTC.

This clone was detected a few times. This sequence joins TRBV6-6 and TRBJ2-5; weak D call: TRBD2 (6 bases). This CDR3 contains 15 residues. The germline CDR1 and CDR2 sequences are MNHNY and SVGAGI (reference sequence). Deletions cut 5 bases from V and 2 bases from J, with 15 bases between. CDR3 sequence reads: CASSRGTSGQETQYF. The CDR3 DNA reads TGTGCCAGCAGTCGTGGGACTTCGGGGCAAGAGACCCAGTACTTC.

The V gene is TRBV27, the J gene TRBJ1-4; no clear D gene. This CDR3 has 12 amino acids. Between the trimmed V and J ends, which lost 4 bases and 7 bases, there was a span of 7 bases. Germline V gene sequence: CDR1 MNHEY, CDR2 SMNVEV (reference sequence). The CDR3 sequence: CASSYRGEKLFF. The CDR3 DNA sequence: TGTGCCAGCAGTTACCGGGGTGAAAAACTGTTTTTT.

This chain uses TRBV19 with TRBJ2-3; 13 bases match TRBD2. CDR3 size: 16 residues. CDR1 is LNHDA, CDR2 SQIVND, per germline (reference sequence). Unmatched junction bases numbered 4, after V lost 5 bases and J lost 2 bases. The CDR3 bases are TGTGCCAGTAGTCCCGGACTAGCGGGGGTCACAGATACGCAGTATTTT. Its protein product is CASSPGLAGVTDTQYF. Supplemented by reference TRBV19 and TRBJ2-3, the full variable domain reads DGGITQSPKYLFRKEGQNVTLSCEQNLNHDAMYWYRQDPGQGLRLIYYSQIVNDFQKGDIAEGYSVSREKKESFPLTVTSAQKNPTAFYLCASSPGLAGVTDTQYFGPGTRLTVL.

This clone was picked up a small number of times. The V and J genes are TRBV11-2 and TRBJ2-7; 7 bases are shared with TRBD1. The CDR3 has 15 residues. Germline CDR1 is SGHAT and CDR2 is FQNNGV. With V trimmed by 5 bases and J by 2 bases, 9 bases remained unmatched. CDR3 in amino acids: CASSLIPGQTYEQYF. Written as DNA, the CDR3 is TGTGCCAGCAGCCTCATACCGGGACAGACCTACGAGCAGTACTTC.

Only a few counts were recorded for this clone. The chain employs TRBV18 and TRBJ2-7, with D uncertain. Germline-derived CDR1 and CDR2 are KGHSH and LQKENI. The CDR3 has 13 amino acids. V was pared by 3 bases and J by 3 bases, with 9 bases between. Here the CDR3 reads CASSPGPHYEQYF. Written as DNA, the CDR3 is TGTGCCAGCTCACCTGGGCCTCACTACGAGCAGTACTTC.

This clone showed up just a few times. The gene calls are TRBV10-3 and TRBJ2-5; D is undetermined. Germline CDR1 is ENHRY and CDR2 is SYGVKD. The CDR3 runs 13 residues. The V end was cut by 5 bases, the J end by 5 bases, with 12 bases between. CDR3 sequence: CAISPVPRETQYF. In DNA form, the CDR3 reads TGTGCCATCAGTCCTGTGCCGCGTGAGACCCAGTACTTC.

Details on this clone: Different DNA sequences within this sample yield the same CDR3. The genes are TRBV15 and TRBJ2-5; D gene ambiguous. V was clipped by 0 bases and J by 4 bases, with 6 bases between them. This CDR3 is built from 13 residues. Germline V gives CDR1 LNHNV, CDR2 YYDKDF (reference sequence). The CDR3 DNA reads as TGTGCCACCAGCAGAGACCGAGGAGAGACCCAGTACTTC. It translates to CATSRDRGETQYF.

The CDR3 region has the DNA TGCGCCAGCAGCTCCCGGGCAGGGGCTAATCAGCCCCAGCATTTT. Translated, it gives CASSSRAGANQPQHF. The rearrangement links TRBV4-3 to TRBJ1-5; tentative D call: TRBD1 (6 bases). This CDR3 spans 15 amino acids. V was trimmed by 5 bases and J by 4 bases, leaving 15 bases between them. Germline-derived CDR1 and CDR2 are LGHNA and YSLEER.